This is a list of T cell receptor beta chains from one sample in a study of control samples from healthy donors and cancer patients. Sequencing used immunoSEQ multiplex PCR; TCRdb keeps in-frame clones, though not all of them. The sample has about 40,000 clones, 80% to 95% seen once. Sequencing was carried out using blood. These receptors came from a woman in her forties or fifties in good health. Both conserved end residues are trimmed from each CDR3. The order of the fields is V gene, J gene, CDR3 protein.

TRBV14	TRBJ1-1	ASSRQGQGEAF
TRBV29-1	TRBJ2-3	SVEDPPATDTQY
TRBV7-3	TRBJ2-2	ASSRGGVTGELF
TRBV3-1/TRBV3-2	TRBJ2-1	ASSQLHLAPGEQF
TRBV4-3	TRBJ1-2	ASSQDRLIGFQSYGYT
TRBV19	TRBJ1-1	ASSTSWRGTEAF
TRBV7-6	TRBJ1-1	ASSLAPGGGRVNTEAF
TRBV24-1	TRBJ1-2	ATSDPRQQGTNYGYT
TRBV9	TRBJ2-3	ASSVVLGGPDTQY
TRBV7-9	TRBJ2-2	ASSPYWGEWVF
TRBV7-9	TRBJ1-1	ASSQRTSGTEAF
TRBV2	TRBJ1-5	ASSESGRGQGQPQH
TRBV19	TRBJ1-3	ASKGQNSGNTIY
TRBV7-9	TRBJ2-2	ASSLRPDLSGELF
TRBV7-2	TRBJ1-6	ASSLGQTGSPLH
TRBV28	TRBJ1-3	ASSLSGSDGNTIY
TRBV20-1	TRBJ1-1	SAPPSREAF
TRBV6-1	TRBJ2-7	ASSEAAAYEQY
TRBV5-1	TRBJ1-1	ASSATTVRNTEAF
TRBV2	TRBJ1-4	ATGPEGSGEKLF
TRBV12-3/TRBV12-4	TRBJ1-2	ASSVDSGYGYT
TRBV6-5	TRBJ1-4	ASSNTGREKLF
TRBV7-3	TRBJ2-7	ASSLGAGPQY
TRBV18	TRBJ1-5	ASSPSSNQPQH